This entry lists 26 T cell receptor beta chains sequenced from one sample in a study of OX40 agonist ivuxolimab in advanced cancers. Produced via immunoSEQ multiplex PCR; TCRdb's table is partial and in-frame only. The sample yields approximately 63,000 clones, 70% to 80% seen once. Source: CD4+ or CD8+ T cells sorted from blood, taken in a trial of the OX40 agonist ivuxolimab. All receptors come from an adult with an advanced solid tumor such as melanoma, head and neck, liver or kidney cancer.

The chain has TRBV5-4 and TRBJ2-5; D might be TRBD1 or TRBD2, each matching 6 bases. V lost 0 bases to trimming and J lost 10 bases, with 13 bases between them. The germline gives CDR1 SGHNT, CDR2 YYREEE (reference sequence). The CDR3 extends over 13 amino acids. The CDR3 loop reads CASSLALRGDQYF. In nucleotides, the CDR3 is TGTGCCAGCAGCTTGGCCCTTAGGGGGGACCAGTACTTC.

J is TRBJ2-1 and V is TRBV7-2; D remains ambiguous. V lost 1 base and J 4 bases, leaving 2 bases between the germline ends. Germline CDR1 and CDR2: SGHTA and FQGNSA. This CDR3 comprises 12 residues. As DNA, the CDR3 is TGTGCCAGCAGCTTAGATTACAATGAGCAGTTCTTC. Translating gives CASSLDYNEQFF.

Sample share makes this clone medium-sized. V is TRBV6-5 and J is TRBJ2-7, with unresolved D. The CDR3 has 12 residues. V was pared by 4 bases and J by 4 bases, with 8 bases between. The germline CDR1 and CDR2 sequences are MNHEY and SVGAGI. The CDR3 here is CASSSAEYEQYF. Written as DNA, the CDR3 is TGTGCCAGCAGTTCGGCCGAGTACGAGCAGTACTTC.

The sample holds a few counts of this clone. The chain uses TRBV6-6 and TRBJ1-5; 8 bases agree with TRBD1. Germline V gene lookup returns CDR1 MNHNY and CDR2 SVGAGI (reference sequence). With V trimmed by 8 bases and J by 2 bases, 2 bases remained unmatched. The CDR3 runs 13 residues. The CDR3 loop is CASGQGGNQPQHF. The CDR3 DNA sequence: TGTGCCAGCGGACAGGGCGGCAATCAGCCCCAGCATTTT.

This sequence joins TRBV11-2 and TRBJ2-1; D may be TRBD2 (5 bases). The CDR3 spans 14 residues. V was trimmed by 1 base and J by 4 bases, leaving 8 bases between them. Germline loops: CDR1 SGHAT, CDR2 FQNNGV. The CDR3 spells CASSLGTGYNEQFF. The CDR3 coding sequence is TGTGCCAGCAGCTTAGGGACGGGATACAATGAGCAGTTCTTC.

The gene calls are TRBV10-3 and TRBJ2-1; 7 bases line up with TRBD2. This CDR3 region has 13 residues. Germline CDR1 ENHRY, CDR2 SYGVKD. CDR3 protein: CANGGSGYNEQFF. CDR3 DNA sequence: TGTGCTAACGGCGGGAGTGGTTACAATGAGCAGTTCTTC.

A few counts support this clone. The chain links TRBV19 to TRBJ1-2, with unresolved D. Trimming cost V 1 base and J 4 bases, with 7 bases left between them. Germline CDR1 is LNHDA and CDR2 is SQIVND (reference sequence). The CDR3 sequence is 13 residues long. Here the CDR3 reads CASSIGQVYGYTF. CDR3 coding DNA: TGTGCCAGTAGTATAGGGCAAGTCTATGGCTACACCTTC.

The chain employs TRBV18 and TRBJ2-5; 8 positions agree with TRBD1. Germline CDR1 is KGHSH and CDR2 is LQKENI. CDR3 length: 13 amino acids. V shed 11 bases, J shed 4 bases, and the junction held 9 bases outside the gene matches. In nucleotides, the CDR3 is TGTGCCTCGACACCAGGGGGCGGAGAGACCCAGTACTTC. Translating it yields CASTPGGGETQYF.

This clone was detected once. The chain joins TRBV5-6 to TRBJ2-2; 9 nucleotides align to TRBD1. V shed 3 bases, J shed 7 bases, and the junction held 13 bases outside the gene matches. Germline lookup yields CDR1 SGHDT and CDR2 YYEEEE. CDR3 size: 17 residues. The CDR3 is CASSSQRTGASVGELFF. The CDR3 nucleotides are TGTGCCAGCAGCTCTCAGAGGACAGGGGCAAGCGTCGGGGAGCTGTTTTTT.

This clone turned up a few times. This sequence joins TRBV9 and TRBJ2-3; 8 positions agree with TRBD2. The CDR3 sequence is 14 residues long. CDR1 and CDR2 from the germline V gene are SGDLS and YYNGEE. V trimming: 4 bases; J trimming: 3 bases; junction bases outside the gene matches: 4. The CDR3 nucleotides are TGTGCCAGCAGCCCCACTAGCGGAACAGATACGCAGTATTTT. Translating gives CASSPTSGTDTQYF.

This clone has more than one count but fewer than ten. The chain couples TRBV27 to TRBJ2-1; either TRBD1 or TRBD2 may fit D (6 bases each). The length of the CDR3 is 14 residues. Germline V gene data show CDR1 as MNHEY and CDR2 as SMNVEV (reference sequence). Trimming pared 3 bases from V and 6 bases from J, leaving 12 bases between. The CDR3 protein is CASSLVGGPNEQFF. The DNA for the CDR3 is TGTGCCAGCAGTTTGGTGGGGGGCCCCAATGAGCAGTTCTTC.

The table lists this clone with a count of one. CDR3 region: CASSVDPAPDYSNQPQHF. Here the CDR3 DNA reads TGTGCCAGCAGCGTAGACCCAGCCCCCGACTATAGCAATCAGCCCCAGCATTTT. The rearrangement joins TRBV9 to TRBJ1-5; D is ambiguous. Germline lookup yields CDR1 SGDLS and CDR2 YYNGEE. Trimming took off 0 bases at V and 0 bases at J, with 16 bases between the two ends. The CDR3 has 18 residues.

The chain is built from TRBV21-1 and TRBJ1-2; the table's D call of TRBD1 was not tested on the DNA. TRBV21-1 is labeled a pseudogene. The CDR3 extends over 16 amino acids. CDR3 sequence: CASSESGDREGYGYTF. The CDR3 DNA follows: TGTGCCAGCAGCGAAAGCGGAGACAGGGAAGGCTATGGCTACACCTTC.

The V gene is TRBV9, the J gene TRBJ2-2; 7 nucleotides line up with TRBD1. V lost 1 base and J lost 0; bases outside the gene matches: 3. CDR1 is SGDLS and CDR2 is YYNGEE in the germline V gene. The CDR3 length is 16 residues. The CDR3: CASSVSRGPNTGELFF. CDR3 nucleotides: TGTGCCAGCAGCGTAAGTAGGGGGCCGAACACCGGGGAGCTGTTTTTT. The full variable domain, completed using reference TRBV9 and TRBJ2-2, is DSGVTQTPKHLITATGQRVTLRCSPRSGDLSVYWYQQSLDQGLQFLIQYYNGEERAKGNILERFSAQQFPDLHSELNLSSLELGDSALYFCASSVSRGPNTGELFFGEGSRLTVL.

The J gene is TRBJ2-1, the V gene TRBV19; 10 bases are a match to TRBD2. This CDR3 region has 17 residues. Germline CDR1 is LNHDA and CDR2 is SQIVND (reference sequence). J lost 4 bases, V lost 5 bases, and 11 bases had no gene match. CDR3 sequence (DNA): TGTGCCAGTAGTCTCTCCTTCGCTAGCGGGAGTTACAATGAGCAGTTCTTC. Amino acid sequence: CASSLSFASGSYNEQFF. Looking up the rest from reference TRBV19 and TRBJ2-1 gives the full variable domain: DGGITQSPKYLFRKEGQNVTLSCEQNLNHDAMYWYRQDPGQGLRLIYYSQIVNDFQKGDIAEGYSVSREKKESFPLTVTSAQKNPTAFYLCASSLSFASGSYNEQFFGPGTRLTVL.

This rearrangement joins TRBV4-1 to TRBJ2-7; D is unclear. Germline values: CDR1 MGHRA, CDR2 YSYEKL. V was cut by 1 base and J by 1 base, with 11 bases left in between. CDR3 size: 15 residues. CDR3 sequence: CASSQVHEHSYEQYF. The CDR3 DNA reads TGCGCCAGCAGCCAAGTACATGAGCATTCCTACGAGCAGTACTTC.

This clone was counted between two and nine times. V is TRBV27 and J is TRBJ2-2; D is perhaps TRBD1 (7 bases). Trimming took off 5 bases at V and 1 base at J, with 11 bases between the two ends. Looked up from germline, CDR1 is MNHEY and CDR2 is SMNVEV (reference sequence). This CDR3 comprises 15 residues. This chain's CDR3 is CASSDREVNTGELFF. DNA of the CDR3: TGTGCCAGCAGTGACAGGGAGGTGAACACCGGGGAGCTGTTTTTT.

A few counts support this clone. V and J are TRBV5-1 and TRBJ1-5; maybe TRBD1 (6 bases). Germline CDR1 SGHRS, CDR2 YFSETQ. There are 15 residues in the CDR3. With 0 bases removed from V and 6 bases from J, the gap between germline ends came to 13 bases. Here the CDR3 reads CASSLDTGGGQPQHF. In DNA, the CDR3 is TGCGCCAGCAGCTTGGACACCGGAGGGGGTCAGCCCCAGCATTTT.

V and J are TRBV7-7 and TRBJ2-1, with no clear D. Germline CDR1 is SSHAT and CDR2 is FNYEAQ (reference sequence). The ends were cut back, 1 base at V and 4 bases at J, with 23 bases in the middle. The CDR3 spans 19 residues. CDR3 sequence reads: CASSLGPAAESKGYNEQFF. In nucleotides, the CDR3 is TGTGCCAGCAGCTTAGGTCCTGCGGCAGAATCTAAAGGTTACAATGAGCAGTTCTTC.

The V gene is TRBV4-1, the J gene TRBJ2-6; TRBD1 agrees at 9 bases. The V gene end was trimmed by 1 base and the J gene end by 13 bases; junction bases not matched to a gene: 5. This CDR3 spans 14 amino acids. Germline V gene data show CDR1 as MGHRA and CDR2 as YSYEKL. The CDR3 DNA reads TGCGCCAGCAGCCAAGGGTGGACAGGGGAAGTCCTGACTTTC. Translated, it gives CASSQGWTGEVLTF.

The V call is TRBV2, the J call TRBJ1-5; D call uncertain. The ends were cut back, 3 bases at V and 3 bases at J, with 9 bases in the middle. There are 14 residues in the CDR3. Germline CDR1 is SNHLY and CDR2 is FYNNEI. This chain's CDR3 is CASSEAAFNQPQHF. The CDR3 nucleotides are TGTGCCAGCAGTGAGGCAGCCTTCAATCAGCCCCAGCATTTT.

The V gene is TRBV5-8, the J gene TRBJ2-7, with TRBD2 matching over 7 bases. The CDR3 length is 15 residues. Germline V gene lookup returns CDR1 SGHTS and CDR2 YDEGEE. V lost 3 bases to trimming and J lost 3 bases; unmatched junction nucleotides: 9. CDR3 in DNA: TGTGCCAGCAGCTCTGGAGTGGGGGGGGTCTACGAGCAGTACTTC. Translating gives CASSSGVGGVYEQYF.

This clone has a single count. This rearrangement joins TRBV7-6 to TRBJ2-7; TRBD1 aligns across 9 bases. The germline V gene has CDR1 SGHVS and CDR2 FNYEAQ. V lost 4 bases and J lost 5; bases outside the gene matches: 6. There are 14 residues in the CDR3. The CDR3 here is CASSSTGTGNEQYF. As DNA, the CDR3 is TGTGCCAGCAGCTCTACCGGGACAGGGAACGAGCAGTACTTC.

There are a few counts of this clone. The rearrangement links TRBV5-1 to TRBJ2-7, with D hard to call. V was shortened by 0 bases and J by 3 bases, with 10 bases between the two germline ends. The V gene's germline CDR1 is SGHRS and CDR2 YFSETQ. The CDR3 consists of 14 residues. This CDR3 is CASSLVGSNYEQYF. The CDR3 nucleotides are TGCGCCAGCAGCTTGGTCGGCTCAAACTACGAGCAGTACTTC.

The gene calls are TRBV6-8 and TRBJ1-2; D is possibly TRBD1 (6 bases). The CDR3 is 13 residues long. Looked up from germline, CDR1 is MNHGY and CDR2 is SAAAGT. V was pared by 6 bases and J by 2 bases, with 10 bases between. The CDR3 region is CASRYRVNYGYTF. CDR3 DNA: TGTGCCAGCAGGTACAGGGTCAACTATGGCTACACCTTC.

The gene calls are TRBV7-9 and TRBJ2-7; no definite D call. The germline V and J ends were trimmed by 5 bases and 2 bases, with 13 bases remaining between them. The CDR3 length is 14 residues. The germline V gene has CDR1 SEHNR and CDR2 FQNEAQ (reference sequence). The CDR3 DNA reads TGTGCCAGCAGCCCCTCGGGTGTAGCCTACGAGCAGTACTTC. It specifies CASSPSGVAYEQYF.